Each of the 19 T cell receptor beta chains below was sequenced from the same sample in a study of shared clonotypes between healthy human individuals. Profiled with immunoSEQ multiplex PCR; TCRdb holds only in-frame clones, not every one. The sample contains hundreds of thousands of clones, 90% to 97% of which appear only once. Sequencing was done on a sample of naive CD4+ T cells sorted from blood. Subset defined: CD45RA+ positively selected. These receptors all come from a woman in her 30s in good health.

This clone turned up a few times. The rearrangement links TRBV5-1 to TRBJ2-7, with D hard to call. Trimming removed 8 bases from V and 2 bases from J, with 17 bases in between. Looked up from germline, CDR1 is SGHRS and CDR2 is YFSETQ. The CDR3 loop spans 14 amino acids. The CDR3 reads CASRPAPWAYEQYF. The CDR3 DNA reads as TGCGCCAGTAGACCGGCCCCCTGGGCCTACGAGCAGTACTTC.

The V and J genes are TRBV27 and TRBJ2-7; 7 bases match TRBD2. Per the germline V gene, CDR1 is MNHEY and CDR2 is SMNVEV (reference sequence). This CDR3 region has 19 residues. V was pared by 6 bases and J by 2 bases, with 22 bases of the junction left unmatched. CDR3 region: CASSRGRGNYWRGTYEQYF. For the CDR3, the DNA is TGTGCCAGCAGCAGAGGTCGGGGGAACTATTGGCGGGGGACCTACGAGCAGTACTTC.

The chain has TRBV6-1 and TRBJ2-2; 7 positions agree with TRBD1. This CDR3 region has 21 residues. Germline CDR1 MNHNS, CDR2 SASEGT. With V trimmed by 0 bases and J by 1 base, 17 bases remained unmatched. CDR3: CASSEAPEGTGAIGNTGELFF. The CDR3 DNA sequence: TGTGCCAGCAGTGAAGCCCCAGAGGGTACAGGGGCCATTGGGAACACCGGGGAGCTGTTTTTT.

On this clone: This sample includes further DNA sequences coding for the same CDR3. The gene calls are TRBV2 and TRBJ1-1, with 9 bases identical to TRBD1. V lost 7 bases, J lost 1 base, and 1 base stayed unmatched. Germline CDR1 and CDR2: SNHLY and FYNNEI. This CDR3 region has 13 residues. The CDR3, as DNA: TGTGCCAGCACGGACAGGGGGAACACTGAAGCTTTCTTT. This codes for CASTDRGNTEAFF.

The rearrangement joins TRBV27 to TRBJ2-5; TRBD1 agrees at 8 bases. TRBJ2-7 explains the end of the DNA better; the J call may be wrong. In germline, CDR1 is MNHEY, CDR2 SMNVEV (reference sequence). This CDR3 comprises 15 residues. The DNA for the CDR3 is TGTGCCAGCAGTTCGGCCGGGACAGGAGCCTACGAGCAGTACTTC. Translating it yields CASSSAGTGAYEQYF.

The rearrangement joins TRBV6-5 to TRBJ2-7; 11 bases align to TRBD1. The V segment lost 5 bases and the J segment 6 bases; nucleotides outside the gene matches: 6. The CDR3 has 14 amino acids. Looked up from germline, CDR1 is MNHEY and CDR2 is SVGAGI. The CDR3 region has the DNA TGTGCCAGCAGTCTAGGACAGGGGGCAGGCGAGCAGTACTTC. Amino acids: CASSLGQGAGEQYF.

The chain recombines TRBV7-9 with TRBJ2-6; TRBD1 might be the D (5 bases). V was clipped by 2 bases and J by 0 bases, with 14 bases between them. CDR3 size: 18 residues. Germline V gene sequence: CDR1 SEHNR, CDR2 FQNEAQ (reference sequence). CDR3 protein: CASSLMGQAHSGANVLTF. CDR3 DNA: TGTGCCAGCAGCTTAATGGGGCAGGCTCACTCTGGGGCCAACGTCCTGACTTTC.

V and J are TRBV5-4 and TRBJ2-3, with D possibly TRBD2 on 5 matching bases. V shed 1 base and J shed 3 bases, with 9 bases lying between them. CDR3 length equals 14 residues. CDR1 is SGHNT and CDR2 is YYREEE in the germline V gene (reference sequence). The chain's CDR3 is CASSLKRDTDTQYF. In nucleotides, the CDR3 is TGTGCCAGCAGCTTGAAGAGGGATACAGATACGCAGTATTTT.

This clone was recorded once. J is TRBJ2-7 and V is TRBV10-1; maybe TRBD2 (6 bases). The CDR3 is 15 residues long. Germline CDR1 is WNHNN and CDR2 is SYGVQD (reference sequence). V shed 8 bases and J shed 2 bases, with 19 bases lying between them. The CDR3 is CASAPRGLKTYEQYF. The CDR3 DNA sequence: TGCGCCAGCGCCCCAAGGGGACTGAAGACCTACGAGCAGTACTTC.

The V gene is TRBV7-9, the J gene TRBJ2-1, with D possibly matching TRBD2 (5 bases). CDR3 length: 14 residues. Germline CDR1 SEHNR, CDR2 FQNEAQ (reference sequence). The V end lost 4 bases, the J end lost 0 bases, and 7 bases lay between the germline ends. The chain's CDR3 is CASSSDYSYNEQFF. The CDR3 DNA follows: TGTGCCAGCAGCTCCGACTACTCCTACAATGAGCAGTTCTTC.

V and J are TRBV9 and TRBJ1-1, with D unclear. This CDR3 has 13 amino acids. Deletions cut 3 bases from V and 2 bases from J, with 8 bases between. CDR1 and CDR2 from the germline V gene are SGDLS and YYNGEE. CDR3 amino acids: CASSAVTNTEAFF. The CDR3 DNA reads as TGTGCCAGCAGCGCCGTTACTAACACTGAAGCTTTCTTT.

The V call is TRBV5-8, the J call TRBJ2-7, with D perhaps matching TRBD2 (6 bases). Trimming removed 4 bases at V and 4 bases at J, with 21 bases between. This CDR3 comprises 16 residues. Germline V lookup: CDR1 SGHTS, CDR2 YDEGEE. The DNA of the CDR3 is TGTGCCAGCAGCGTCGCCCCCGGGACTCCTAAATACGAGCAGTACTTC. Amino acids: CASSVAPGTPKYEQYF.

This rearrangement joins TRBV15 to TRBJ2-1, with 9 nucleotides matching TRBD2. The V gene end was trimmed by 0 bases and the J gene end by 4 bases; junction bases not matched to a gene: 10. CDR3 length: 18 residues. The germline V gene encodes CDR1 LNHNV and CDR2 YYDKDF (reference sequence). The CDR3 here is CATSRDPAIAGGYNEQFF. DNA of the CDR3: TGTGCCACCAGCAGAGATCCGGCTATTGCGGGAGGGTACAATGAGCAGTTCTTC.

The V and J genes are TRBV6-4 and TRBJ2-1; the D is unclear. Trimming shortened V by 5 bases and J by 6 bases, and 11 bases separated the two germline ends. Germline V gene lookup returns CDR1 MRHNA and CDR2 SNTAGT. The CDR3 loop spans 13 amino acids. The CDR3 nucleotides read TGTGCCAGCAGTCGGAGTTGGGGCAATGAGCAGTTCTTC. This sequence encodes CASSRSWGNEQFF.

The rearrangement links TRBV29-1 to TRBJ1-1; D possibly corresponds to TRBD1 (5 bases). Germline V gives CDR1 SQVTM, CDR2 ANQGSEA. This CDR3 region has 13 residues. Between the trimmed V and J ends, which lost 4 bases and 0 bases, there was a span of 9 bases. The CDR3 sequence is CSVVTVMNTEAFF. The CDR3 DNA is TGCAGCGTTGTGACAGTCATGAACACTGAAGCTTTCTTT.

J is TRBJ2-3 and V is TRBV6-6; TRBD1 agrees at 9 bases. Trimming at V came to 6 bases and at J to 3 bases, leaving 7 bases not matched to a gene. The CDR3 loop spans 15 amino acids. Germline lookup yields CDR1 MNHNY and CDR2 SVGAGI (reference sequence). This CDR3 is CASRGQGLSTDTQYF. The CDR3 nucleotides read TGTGCCAGCAGGGGACAGGGCCTCTCTACAGATACGCAGTATTTT.

V usage is TRBV21-1 and J usage is TRBJ1-5. TRBV21-1 is designated a pseudogene. The CDR3 length is 14 residues. This CDR3 reads CASRGQLSNQPQHF. The CDR3 DNA sequence: TGTGCCAGCCGGGGCCAGCTAAGCAATCAGCCCCAGCATTTT.

The V and J genes are TRBV11-2 and TRBJ1-3; 9 positions match TRBD1. Germline loops: CDR1 SGHAT, CDR2 FQNNGV. The ends lost 5 bases at V and 0 bases at J; junction bases unmatched: 5. The CDR3 spans 16 residues. CDR3: CASSPTTGGSGNTIYF. The CDR3 nucleotides are TGTGCCAGCAGCCCCACGACAGGGGGCTCTGGAAACACCATATATTTT.

The rearrangement uses TRBV5-1 and TRBJ2-1; D is ambiguous. Germline assignment: CDR1 SGHRS and CDR2 YFSETQ. Trimming removed 4 bases from V and 3 bases from J, with 5 bases in between. The CDR3 has 12 residues. The CDR3, as DNA: TGCGCCAGCAGCCGCTACTACAATGAGCAGTTCTTC. It encodes CASSRYYNEQFF.